The 10 T cell receptor beta chains given below trace back to one sample, sequenced in a study of blood T cell repertoires in COVID-19. Profiling relied on immunoSEQ multiplex PCR, and the TCRdb table lists in-frame clones only, not all of them. This sample has some 180,000 clones, with around 86% found just once. The material sequenced was peripheral blood. These receptors were collected from a middle-aged man with acute or convalescent COVID-19.

The chain uses TRBV28 and TRBJ1-5, with D unclear. Trimming removed 1 base from V and 5 bases from J, with 3 bases in between. Germline values: CDR1 MDHEN, CDR2 SYDVKM. This CDR3 is built from 12 residues. In DNA, the CDR3 is TGTGCCAGCAGTTTATCGGATCAGCCCCAGCATTTT. Translated: CASSLSDQPQHF.

The J gene is TRBJ2-3, the V gene TRBV11-2, with D maybe TRBD2 (5 bases). In germline, CDR1 is SGHAT, CDR2 FQNNGV. CDR3 length: 15 residues. With 3 bases removed from V and 2 bases from J, the gap between germline ends came to 12 bases. In DNA, the CDR3 is TGTGCCAGCAGCTTCCCCCGGGGTTTCACAGATACGCAGTATTTT. Protein: CASSFPRGFTDTQYF.

The V call is TRBV9, the J call TRBJ2-3; 10 bases are shared with TRBD2. The CDR3 is 16 amino acids. V lost 2 bases to trimming and J lost 6 bases; unmatched junction nucleotides: 9. CDR1 is SGDLS, CDR2 YYNGEE, per germline. CDR3 sequence: CASSVASGGAGDTQYF. The DNA for the CDR3 is TGTGCCAGCAGCGTTGCCAGCGGGGGGGCGGGGGATACGCAGTATTTT.

This chain joins TRBV11-2 and TRBJ2-5, with D perhaps matching TRBD1 (7 bases). The CDR3 is 17 amino acids. Germline CDR1 and CDR2: SGHAT and FQNNGV. V was pared by 4 bases and J by 2 bases, with 20 bases between. CDR3 sequence (DNA): TGTGCCAGCAGCTCACGGACTACGACAGGGAGGCAAGAGACCCAGTACTTC. It codes for CASSSRTTTGRQETQYF.

The chain employs TRBV11-3 and TRBJ1-1, with 10 bases identical to TRBD1. CDR1 SGHNT and CDR2 YENEEA come from the germline V gene. The ends lost 5 bases at V and 7 bases at J; junction bases unmatched: 4. The CDR3 consists of 13 residues. The CDR3 nucleotides read TGTGCCAGCAGCCGTGGACAGGGGGATGAAGCTTTCTTT. This codes for CASSRGQGDEAFF. Full variable domain (rest looked up from reference TRBV11-3 and TRBJ1-1): EAGVVQSPRYKIIEKKQPVAFWCNPISGHNTLYWYLQNLGQGPELLIRYENEEAVDDSQLPKDRFSAERLKGVDSTLKIQPAELGDSAVYLCASSRGQGDEAFFGQGTRLTVV.

The chain links TRBV9 to TRBJ2-3; 7 bases are a match to TRBD2. The germline gives CDR1 SGDLS, CDR2 YYNGEE. This CDR3 has 14 amino acids. Germline trimming cut 3 bases from V and 2 bases from J; bases unmatched to any gene: 3. CDR3 DNA sequence: TGTGCCAGCAGCGCGGGGGGTTACACAGATACGCAGTATTTT. Translated, it gives CASSAGGYTDTQYF.

The chain recombines TRBV6-5 with TRBJ2-7; possible D gene TRBD1, 5 bases. Germline lookup yields CDR1 MNHEY and CDR2 SVGAGI. The length of the CDR3 is 12 residues. The V and J ends lost 7 bases and 3 bases respectively, with 10 bases between them. Here the CDR3 reads CASTGINYEQYF. The CDR3 DNA reads TGTGCCAGCACAGGGATCAACTACGAGCAGTACTTC.

V and J are TRBV6-5 and TRBJ2-5; a possible D gene is TRBD2 (5 bases). Per the germline V gene, CDR1 is MNHEY and CDR2 is SVGAGI. With 5 bases removed from V and 1 base from J, the gap between germline ends came to 11 bases. The length of the CDR3 is 14 residues. CDR3 nucleotides: TGTGCCAGCAGTCCCGGACTTTTCCAAGAGACCCAGTACTTC. It is translated as CASSPGLFQETQYF.

The chain recombines TRBV6-5 with TRBJ1-5; D is unresolved. The CDR3 consists of 13 residues. V lost 11 bases, J lost 2 bases, and 13 bases lay in between. CDR1 is MNHEY and CDR2 is SVGAGI in the germline V gene. The CDR3 loop reads CASIPGGNQPQHF. The CDR3 region has the DNA TGTGCCTCCATTCCCGGAGGCAATCAGCCCCAGCATTTT.

V is TRBV7-2 and J is TRBJ2-3; 13 bases agree with TRBD2. From germline, CDR1 is SGHTA and CDR2 FQGNSA. V trimming: 3 bases; J trimming: 2 bases; junction bases outside the gene matches: 8. The CDR3 consists of 18 residues. The CDR3: CASSFRLAGGPPTDTQYF. The CDR3 coding sequence is TGTGCCAGCAGCTTCCGACTAGCGGGGGGCCCACCCACAGATACGCAGTATTTT.